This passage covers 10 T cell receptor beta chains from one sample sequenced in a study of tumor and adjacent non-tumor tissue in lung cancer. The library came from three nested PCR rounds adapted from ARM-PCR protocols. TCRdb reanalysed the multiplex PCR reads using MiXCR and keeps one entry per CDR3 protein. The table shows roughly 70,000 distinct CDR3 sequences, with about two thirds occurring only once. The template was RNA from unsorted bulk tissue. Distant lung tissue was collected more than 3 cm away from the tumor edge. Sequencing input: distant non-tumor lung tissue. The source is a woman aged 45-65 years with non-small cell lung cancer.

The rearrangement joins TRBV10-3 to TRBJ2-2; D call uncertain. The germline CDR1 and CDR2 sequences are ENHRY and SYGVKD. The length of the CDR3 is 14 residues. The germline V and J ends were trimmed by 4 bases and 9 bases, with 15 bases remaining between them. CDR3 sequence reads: CAISVPMADWELFF. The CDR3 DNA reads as TGTGCCATCAGTGTGCCGATGGCAGACTGGGAGCTGTTTTTT.

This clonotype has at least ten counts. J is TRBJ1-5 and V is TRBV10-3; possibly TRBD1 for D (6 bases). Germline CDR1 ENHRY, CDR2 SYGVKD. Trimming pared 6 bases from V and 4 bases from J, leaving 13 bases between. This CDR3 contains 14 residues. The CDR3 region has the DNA TGTGCCATCAGCGGACAGCTTGATAATCAGCCCCAGCATTTT. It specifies CAISGQLDNQPQHF.

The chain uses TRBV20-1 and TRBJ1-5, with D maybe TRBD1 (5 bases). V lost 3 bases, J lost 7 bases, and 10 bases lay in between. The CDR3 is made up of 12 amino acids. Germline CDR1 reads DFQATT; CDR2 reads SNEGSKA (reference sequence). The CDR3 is CSASVGTQPQHF. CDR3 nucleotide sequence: TGCAGTGCTAGTGTCGGGACCCAGCCCCAGCATTTT.

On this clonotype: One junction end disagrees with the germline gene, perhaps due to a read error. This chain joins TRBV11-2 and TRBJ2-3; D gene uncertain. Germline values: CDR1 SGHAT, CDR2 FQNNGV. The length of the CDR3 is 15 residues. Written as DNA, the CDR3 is TGTGCTAGCAGCTTGGGGAACCAGAAGTCAGATATGCAGTATTTT. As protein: CASSLGNQKSDMQYF. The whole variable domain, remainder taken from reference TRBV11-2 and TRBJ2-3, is EAGVAQSPRYKIIEKRQSVAFWCNPISGHATLYWYQQILGQGPKLLIQFQNNGVVDDSQLPKDRFSAERLKGVDSTLKIQPAKLEDSAVYLCASSLGNQKSDMQYFGPGTRLTVL.

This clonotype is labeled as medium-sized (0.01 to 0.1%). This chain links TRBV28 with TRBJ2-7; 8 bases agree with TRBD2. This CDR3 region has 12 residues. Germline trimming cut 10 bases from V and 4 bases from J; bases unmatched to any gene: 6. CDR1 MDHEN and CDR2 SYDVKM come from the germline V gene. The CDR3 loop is CATTRGVYEQYF. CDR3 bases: TGTGCCACCACGCGGGGGGTATACGAGCAGTACTTC.

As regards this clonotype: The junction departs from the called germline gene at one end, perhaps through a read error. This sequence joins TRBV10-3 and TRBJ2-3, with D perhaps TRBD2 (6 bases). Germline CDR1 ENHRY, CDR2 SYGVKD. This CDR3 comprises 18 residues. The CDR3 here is CAINESRFWRDSTDTQYF. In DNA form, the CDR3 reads TGTGCCATCAATGAGTCCCGATTCTGGCGGGATAGCACAGATACGCAGTATTTT.

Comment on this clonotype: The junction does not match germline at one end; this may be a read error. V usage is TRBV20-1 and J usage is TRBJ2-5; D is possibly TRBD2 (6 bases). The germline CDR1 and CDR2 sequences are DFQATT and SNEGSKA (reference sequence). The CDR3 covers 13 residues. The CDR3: CSTSTGPQETQYF. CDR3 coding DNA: TGCAGTACTAGCACAGGCCCCCAAGAGACCCAGTACTTC.

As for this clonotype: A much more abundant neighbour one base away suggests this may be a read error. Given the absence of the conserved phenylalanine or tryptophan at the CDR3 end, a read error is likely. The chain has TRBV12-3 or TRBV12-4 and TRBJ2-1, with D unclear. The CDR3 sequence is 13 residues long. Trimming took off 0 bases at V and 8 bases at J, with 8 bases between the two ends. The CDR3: CASSLAPDDEQFL. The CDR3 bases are TGTGCCAGCAGTTTAGCCCCAGATGATGAGCAGTTCTTA.

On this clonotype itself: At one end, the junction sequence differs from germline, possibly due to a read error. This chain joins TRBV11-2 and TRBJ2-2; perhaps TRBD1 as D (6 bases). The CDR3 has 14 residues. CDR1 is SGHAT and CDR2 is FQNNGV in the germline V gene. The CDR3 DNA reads TGTGCCATCAGCCCGGCAGGGGTCACTGGGGAGCTGTTTTTT. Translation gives CAISPAGVTGELFF.

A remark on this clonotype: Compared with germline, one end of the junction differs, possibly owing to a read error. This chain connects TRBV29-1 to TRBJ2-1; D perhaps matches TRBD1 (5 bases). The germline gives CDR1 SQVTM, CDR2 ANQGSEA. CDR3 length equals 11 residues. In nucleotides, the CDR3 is TGCAACGTTGGGGCAGAACCCGAGCAGTTCTTC. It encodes CNVGAEPEQFF.